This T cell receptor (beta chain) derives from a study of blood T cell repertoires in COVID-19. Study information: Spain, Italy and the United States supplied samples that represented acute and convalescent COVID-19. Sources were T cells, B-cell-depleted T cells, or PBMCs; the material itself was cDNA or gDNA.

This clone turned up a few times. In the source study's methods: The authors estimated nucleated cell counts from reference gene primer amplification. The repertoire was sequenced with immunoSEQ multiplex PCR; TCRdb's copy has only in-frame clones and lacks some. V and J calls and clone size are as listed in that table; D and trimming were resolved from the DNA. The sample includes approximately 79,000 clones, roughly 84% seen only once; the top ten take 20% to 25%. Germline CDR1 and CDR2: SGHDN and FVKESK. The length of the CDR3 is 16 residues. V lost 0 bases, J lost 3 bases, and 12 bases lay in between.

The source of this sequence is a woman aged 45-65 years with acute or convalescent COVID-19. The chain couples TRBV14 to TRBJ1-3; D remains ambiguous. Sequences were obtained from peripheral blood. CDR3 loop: CASSQDGSRLGNTIYF. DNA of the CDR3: TGTGCCAGCAGCCAAGATGGGTCCCGACTTGGAAACACCATATATTTT.